These 9 T cell receptor beta chains originate from one sample sequenced in a study of blood T cell repertoires in COVID-19. The method was immunoSEQ multiplex PCR; TCRdb's version includes in-frame clones alone and lacks a portion of them. The table shows about 280,000 clones, with 70% to 90% occurring only once. The sample was peripheral blood. These receptors originate from a woman between 65 and 79 years old with acute or convalescent COVID-19.

This chain joins TRBV19 and TRBJ1-5, with D tentatively TRBD1 (6 bases). Germline V gene data show CDR1 as LNHDA and CDR2 as SQIVND (reference sequence). The V end was cut by 5 bases, the J end by 6 bases, with 14 bases between. The CDR3 spans 14 residues. DNA of the CDR3: TGTGCCAGTAGTCCAAGGACAGAACCTCAGCCCCAGCATTTT. Protein sequence: CASSPRTEPQPQHF.

This sequence joins TRBV5-4 and TRBJ2-7; D is possibly TRBD1 (5 bases). Trimming pared 1 base from V and 6 bases from J, leaving 17 bases between. The CDR3 loop spans 15 amino acids. Germline CDR1 SGHNT, CDR2 YYREEE (reference sequence). In nucleotides, the CDR3 is TGTGCCAGCAGCTTGACGGTGGCGGCCACAGGCGAGCAGTACTTC. Translated, it gives CASSLTVAATGEQYF.

The chain is built from TRBV4-1 and TRBJ2-1; a possible D gene is TRBD2 (5 bases). This CDR3 has 13 amino acids. Trimming pared 4 bases from V and 5 bases from J, leaving 9 bases between. Germline values: CDR1 MGHRA, CDR2 YSYEKL. The CDR3 sequence: CASSPYSDNEQFF. In DNA, the CDR3 is TGCGCCAGCAGCCCGTATAGCGACAATGAGCAGTTCTTC.

The rearrangement links TRBV5-8 to TRBJ2-7; 8 nucleotides align to TRBD1. The CDR3 spans 17 residues. Germline CDR1 is SGHTS and CDR2 is YDEGEE. V trimming: 6 bases; J trimming: 0 bases; junction bases outside the gene matches: 14. CDR3 sequence: CASTRTGRPQSSYEQYF. CDR3 sequence (DNA): TGTGCCAGCACTCGGACAGGGCGGCCTCAGAGCTCCTACGAGCAGTACTTC.

V gene TRBV6-5 combines with J gene TRBJ2-3, with 7 nucleotides matching TRBD2. Trimming cost V 2 bases and J 2 bases; bases outside gene matches: 4. Germline values: CDR1 MNHEY, CDR2 SVGAGI. The CDR3 has 15 amino acids. CDR3 loop: CASSYGRGYTDTQYF. CDR3 in DNA: TGTGCCAGCAGTTACGGGCGGGGGTACACAGATACGCAGTATTTT.

As DNA, the CDR3 is TGCGCCAGCAGCTTGGGAGCAGGGGGCCACCAAGAGACCCAGTACTTC. Protein: CASSLGAGGHQETQYF. The genes are TRBV5-1 and TRBJ2-5; the match to TRBD1 covers 8 bases. Germline V gene data show CDR1 as SGHRS and CDR2 as YFSETQ. V gave up 0 bases and J gave up 0 bases; unmatched junction bases: 4. This CDR3 is built from 16 residues.

The V and J genes are TRBV9 and TRBJ1-6; D gene ambiguous. Trimming left V 4 bases short and J 10 bases short, with 18 bases between. The CDR3 loop spans 15 amino acids. Germline-derived CDR1 and CDR2 are SGDLS and YYNGEE. The CDR3 DNA reads as TGTGCCAGCAGCACTAGCTACGGACGGGAATCACCCCTCCACTTT. Encoded protein: CASSTSYGRESPLHF.

The CDR3 nucleotides read TGTGCCAGCAGCCCCTCCAGGTCGGGCGGGGGGGAGACCCAGTACTTC. It specifies CASSPSRSGGGETQYF. This chain connects TRBV4-2 to TRBJ2-5; 8 bases agree with TRBD2. The CDR3 consists of 16 residues. The germline gives CDR1 LGHNA, CDR2 YNFKEQ. V was pared by 4 bases and J by 5 bases, with 12 bases of the junction left unmatched.

CDR3 coding DNA: TGTGCCAGCAGTGCCCAGGGGACAGGGGATGAAAAACTGTTTTTT. Translated: CASSAQGTGDEKLFF. This chain uses TRBV2 with TRBJ1-4; 10 nucleotides align to TRBD1. The CDR3 sequence is 15 residues long. Germline CDR1 SNHLY, CDR2 FYNNEI. V gave up 4 bases and J gave up 6 bases; unmatched junction bases: 5.